Listed below are T cell receptor beta chains from one sample, sequenced in a study of identical twins. TCRdb re-called the 5' RACE reads with MiXCR, one entry per CDR3 protein. Of around 680,000 distinct CDR3 sequences in the sample, about 9.4% were seen once. These records were also assigned to another study, of yellow fever vaccine responses in identical twins.

Sequenced material: PBMCs. These receptors came from a woman younger than 30 in good health. The CDR3 runs from the conserved cysteine through the conserved F or W. Each record gives: V gene, CDR3 length, J gene, D gene, clone size, CDR3 DNA, CDR3 protein. A D gene is named only where the DNA matches it firmly. Where a row states a size, it is once, few, many or the class of an expanded clone; other rows omit it.

TRBV6-5	14	TRBJ2-7	.	.	TGTGCCAGCAGTTACATCGACGGCCCCTACGAGCAGTACTTC	CASSYIDGPYEQYF
TRBV10-3	15	TRBJ2-5	TRBD2	few	TGTGCCATCAGTGAGTCGGCACTAGCGGGAGAGACCCAGTACTTC	CAISESALAGETQYF
TRBV12-3/TRBV12-4	15	TRBJ2-3	TRBD2	many	TGTGCCAGCAGTTTGAGTAGCGGGAGCCCAGATACGCAGTATTTT	CASSLSSGSPDTQYF
TRBV7-9	14	TRBJ2-5	.	many	TGTGCCAGCAGCCCAAACAGGCCTCAAGAGACCCAGTACTTC	CASSPNRPQETQYF
TRBV4-2	18	TRBJ2-7	TRBD1	many	TGTGCCAGCAGCCAAGACCCGGCAGGGACAGGCGGCTCCTACGAGCAGTACTTC	CASSQDPAGTGGSYEQYF
TRBV29-1	12	TRBJ2-5	TRBD1	.	TGCAGCGGGACAGGGGGCGAAGAGACCCAGTACTTC	CSGTGGEETQYF
TRBV6-1	16	TRBJ2-2	.	.	TGTGCCAGCAGTGAAGAGAGCAAATCGAACACCGGGGAGCTGTTTTTT	CASSEESKSNTGELFF
TRBV6-1	16	TRBJ2-7	TRBD1	.	TGTGCCAGCAGTCAAATACCGGGACAGCCCGACTACGAGCAGTACTTC	CASSQIPGQPDYEQYF
TRBV9	15	TRBJ2-7	.	few	TGTGCCAGCAGCCCGGTGGGGGCGAGCTCCTACGAGCAGTACTTC	CASSPVGASSYEQYF
TRBV20-1	14	TRBJ1-1	.	many	TGCAGTGCGCGCGACCCCCGGATTAACACTGAAGCTTTCTTT	CSARDPRINTEAFF
TRBV4-3	16	TRBJ1-6	TRBD1	.	TGCGCCAGCAGCCAAGACGGGACAGGGGATAATTCACCCCTCCACTTT	CASSQDGTGDNSPLHF
TRBV6-4	13	TRBJ1-1	.	.	TGTGCCAGCAGTGAATACGGACCTACTGAAGCTTTCTTT	CASSEYGPTEAFF
TRBV5-4	15	TRBJ2-5	.	few	TGTGCCAGCAGCTTGGGGGTGGCGGGGCAAGAGACCCAGTACTTC	CASSLGVAGQETQYF
TRBV7-9	14	TRBJ2-7	.	.	TGTGCCAGCAGCTTAGGGGGTTTCAACTACGAGCAGTACTTC	CASSLGGFNYEQYF
TRBV20-1	15	TRBJ2-7	.	.	TGCAGTGCTAGAGAGACCAGGGATGTGTGGTACGAGCAGTACTTC	CSARETRDVWYEQYF
TRBV28	16	TRBJ2-2	TRBD1	few	TGTGCCAGCAGGGTACGACAGGGGGCAAACACCGGGGAGCTGTTTTTT	CASRVRQGANTGELFF
TRBV5-6	16	TRBJ1-2	TRBD1	.	TGTGCCAGCACTATGGCTGGACAGGGGCCTAACTATGGCTACACCTTC	CASTMAGQGPNYGYTF
TRBV10-1	14	TRBJ2-5	.	.	TGCGCCAGTGGACCCAGAGGGGGCCAAGAGACCCAGTACTTC	CASGPRGGQETQYF
TRBV7-9	13	TRBJ2-7	TRBD2	.	TGTGCCAGTCGACTAGCGGCCGCCTACGAGCAGTACTTC	CASRLAAAYEQYF
TRBV6-1	15	TRBJ2-1	.	.	TGTGCCAGCAGTGACCAATGGCGGGGACACAATGAGCAGTTCTTC	CASSDQWRGHNEQFF
TRBV9	14	TRBJ2-1	.	few	TGTGCCAGCAGCGTAGGGACAAAGAACAATGAGCAGTTCTTC	CASSVGTKNNEQFF
TRBV6-5	17	TRBJ2-3	.	few	TGTGCCAGCAGTTACTTCAATCTCCCCTCTAGCACAGATACGCAGTATTTT	CASSYFNLPSSTDTQYF
TRBV6-2/TRBV6-3	14	TRBJ1-5	TRBD1	few	TGTGCCAGCGGTTACCGGACAGGGTATCAGCCCCAGCATTTT	CASGYRTGYQPQHF
TRBV4-1	16	TRBJ1-6	.	.	TGCGCCAGCAGCCAAGATGAGCCAGGAGACTATTCACCCCTCCACTTT	CASSQDEPGDYSPLHF
TRBV18	15	TRBJ2-7	.	many	TGTGCCAGCTCGACAACACCGAGTTCGGGGTTCGAGCAGTACTTC	CASSTTPSSGFEQYF
TRBV3-1	15	TRBJ2-1	.	few	TGTGCCAGCAGCCCCCTTGGGAAATTGGGCAATGAGCAGTTCTTC	CASSPLGKLGNEQFF